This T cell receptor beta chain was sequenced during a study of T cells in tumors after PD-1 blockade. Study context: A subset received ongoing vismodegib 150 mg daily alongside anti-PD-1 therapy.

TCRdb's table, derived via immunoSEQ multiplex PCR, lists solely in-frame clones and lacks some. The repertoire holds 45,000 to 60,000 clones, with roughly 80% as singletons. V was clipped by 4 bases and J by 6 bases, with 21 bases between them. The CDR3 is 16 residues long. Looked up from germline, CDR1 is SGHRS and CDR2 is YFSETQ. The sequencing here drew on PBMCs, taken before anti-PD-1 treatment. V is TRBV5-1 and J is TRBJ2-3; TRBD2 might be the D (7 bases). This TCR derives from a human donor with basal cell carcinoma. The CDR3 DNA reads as TGCGCCAGCAGCCCAGCCGTTTTTACGGGGGGCGATACGCAGTATTTT. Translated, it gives CASSPAVFTGGDTQYF.